This entry describes one T cell receptor (beta chain). The repertoire was sequenced with immunoSEQ multiplex PCR; TCRdb's copy has only in-frame clones and lacks some. Here the sample spans 200,000 to 300,000 clones, about 87% being singletons. This CDR3 region has 13 residues. V gave up 7 bases and J gave up 4 bases, with 14 bases separating them. Germline-derived CDR1 and CDR2 are SGDLS and YYNGEE. This sample was included in a study of blood T cell repertoires in COVID-19. The rearrangement uses TRBV9 and TRBJ1-1, with a tentative D call TRBD1 (6 bases). The sample consisted of peripheral blood. This sequence originates from a man aged 60-69 years who had recovered from COVID-19. The CDR3 protein is CASGTGTSTEAFF. The CDR3 bases are TGTGCCAGCGGGACCGGGACAAGCACTGAAGCTTTCTTT.